Listed below are T cell receptor beta chains from one sample, sequenced in a study of control samples from healthy donors and cancer patients. Sequenced by immunoSEQ multiplex PCR; TCRdb stores in-frame clones only, minus some. The table records some 130,000 clones, around 92% of them present only once. The sample consisted of blood. The receptors here all came from a woman aged 50 to 60 in good health. Both conserved end residues are part of each CDR3.

CASSFGQGADTQYF | TRBJ2-3 | TRBV5-1
CATSEDGLTSTDTQYF | TRBJ2-3 | TRBV24-1
CASSFRRNTEAFF | TRBJ1-1 | TRBV28
CAWSTQTNQPQHF | TRBJ1-5 | TRBV30
CASSERAGSNYGYTF | TRBJ1-2 | TRBV6-1
CASSLRTGTEQFF | TRBJ2-1 | TRBV28
CASGIRLAGDTDTQYF | TRBJ2-3 | TRBV6-6
CASSLAAGSNQPQHF | TRBJ1-5 | TRBV5-6
CASSFSPNTEAFF | TRBJ1-1 | TRBV11-3
CASSTQGWSNQPQHF | TRBJ1-5 | TRBV19
CASRYFPQEDTEAFF | TRBJ1-1 | TRBV6-5
CAWSGTDGEAFF | TRBJ1-1 | TRBV30
CASSTHRDRQTYEQYF | TRBJ2-7 | TRBV21-1
CASSSRTGGSSTEAFF | TRBJ1-1 | TRBV19
CASSLGGGGTDTQYF | TRBJ2-3 | TRBV7-6
CASSESSGRALAGELFF | TRBJ2-2 | TRBV6-1
CASSLAGGLSNQPQHF | TRBJ1-5 | TRBV5-7
CASSPLGRSEAFF | TRBJ1-1 | TRBV18
CASSNRGFYNSPLHF | TRBJ1-6 | TRBV27
CASSFLGPENTEAFF | TRBJ1-1 | TRBV5-1
CASSMQGANIQYF | TRBJ2-4 | TRBV19
CAWSVQRGTSPLHF | TRBJ1-6 | TRBV30
CASSYFAWGTGELFF | TRBJ2-2 | TRBV6-5
CATQRGAAQYF | TRBJ2-7 | TRBV28
CASSPQQVKPYEQYF | TRBJ2-7 | TRBV27
CASSEILAGADTQYF | TRBJ2-3 | TRBV2
CASSANRGRVGNTIYF | TRBJ1-3 | TRBV13
CASSQVEGRTEAFF | TRBJ1-1 | TRBV3-1/TRBV3-2
CASSLVLGNTEAFF | TRBJ1-1 | TRBV7-2
CASSLASRGEQFF | TRBJ2-1 | TRBV5-1
CATTMGLGLSYEQYF | TRBJ2-7 | TRBV10-2
CASEGRGGYTF | TRBJ1-2 | TRBV19
CASSRRTSDEKLFF | TRBJ1-4 | TRBV7-9
CASSHRGPRTGELFF | TRBJ2-2 | TRBV6-6
CASSSGSLGENSPLHF | TRBJ1-6 | TRBV28
CASSLVPRNEQYF | TRBJ2-7 | TRBV14